The subject of this entry is one TCR beta chain. The data stem from a study of blood T cell repertoires in COVID-19. At the level of the study: Nucleic acid was either cDNA or gDNA, and it came from T cells, B-cell-depleted T cells, or PBMCs.

TCRdb keeps only in-frame clones here, not all; method: immunoSEQ multiplex PCR. The table shows roughly 180,000 clones, with approximately 86% occurring only once. The sequencing input was peripheral blood. This receptor was obtained from a man aged 18 to 30 with acute or convalescent COVID-19.

CDR3 region: CAISESVGAYGYTF. As DNA, the CDR3 is TGTGCCATCAGTGAGTCGGTAGGGGCCTATGGCTACACCTTC. The chain joins TRBV10-3 to TRBJ1-2; D may be TRBD1 (5 bases). The germline V gene has CDR1 ENHRY and CDR2 SYGVKD. The CDR3 is 14 residues long. V was trimmed by 0 bases and J by 4 bases, leaving 9 bases between them.